This T cell receptor beta chain was sequenced for a study of technical replicates of blood from a handful of donors. Measured with immunoSEQ multiplex PCR; TCRdb has only the in-frame clones, and not every one. Of 65,000 to 85,000 clones in the sample, 95% to 98% are singletons; the top ten hold about 0.15%. J was trimmed by 4 bases and V by 2 bases; bases with no gene match: 20. CDR1 MNHNS and CDR2 SASEGT come from the germline V gene. The CDR3 totals 20 residues. The J gene is TRBJ2-1, the V gene TRBV6-1; 7 bases are a match to TRBD1. The TCR sequence derives from a human donor in good health. The material sequenced was T cells isolated from PBMCs. CDR3 sequence: CASSERGLAYRNLGYNEQFF. In DNA form, the CDR3 reads TGTGCCAGCAGTGAAAGGGGGCTAGCCTACCGGAATCTGGGGTACAATGAGCAGTTCTTC.